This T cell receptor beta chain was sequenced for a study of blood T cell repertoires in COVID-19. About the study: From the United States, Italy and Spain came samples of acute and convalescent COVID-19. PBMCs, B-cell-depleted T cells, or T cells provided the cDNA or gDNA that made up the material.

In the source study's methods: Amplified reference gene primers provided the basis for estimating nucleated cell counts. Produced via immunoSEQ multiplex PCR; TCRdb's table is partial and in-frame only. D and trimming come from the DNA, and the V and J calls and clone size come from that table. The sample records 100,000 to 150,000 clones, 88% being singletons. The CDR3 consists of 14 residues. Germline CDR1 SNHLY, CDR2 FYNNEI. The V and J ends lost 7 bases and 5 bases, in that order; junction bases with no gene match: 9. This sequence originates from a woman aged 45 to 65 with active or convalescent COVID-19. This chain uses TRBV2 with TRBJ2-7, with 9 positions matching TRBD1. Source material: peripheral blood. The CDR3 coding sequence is TGTGCCAGCAATCAGGGACAGGGATGGAACGAGCAGTACTTC. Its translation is CASNQGQGWNEQYF.